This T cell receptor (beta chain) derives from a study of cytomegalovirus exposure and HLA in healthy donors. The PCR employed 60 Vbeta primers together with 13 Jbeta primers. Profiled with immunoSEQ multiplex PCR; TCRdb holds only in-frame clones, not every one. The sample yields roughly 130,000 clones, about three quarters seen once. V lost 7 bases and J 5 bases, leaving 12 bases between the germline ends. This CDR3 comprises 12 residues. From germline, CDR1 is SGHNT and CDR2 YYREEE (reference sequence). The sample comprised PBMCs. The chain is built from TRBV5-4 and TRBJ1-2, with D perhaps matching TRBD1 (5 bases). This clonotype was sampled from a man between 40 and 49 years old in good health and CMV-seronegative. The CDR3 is CASGTPEYGYTF. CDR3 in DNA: TGTGCCAGCGGGACTCCGGAGTATGGCTACACCTTC.